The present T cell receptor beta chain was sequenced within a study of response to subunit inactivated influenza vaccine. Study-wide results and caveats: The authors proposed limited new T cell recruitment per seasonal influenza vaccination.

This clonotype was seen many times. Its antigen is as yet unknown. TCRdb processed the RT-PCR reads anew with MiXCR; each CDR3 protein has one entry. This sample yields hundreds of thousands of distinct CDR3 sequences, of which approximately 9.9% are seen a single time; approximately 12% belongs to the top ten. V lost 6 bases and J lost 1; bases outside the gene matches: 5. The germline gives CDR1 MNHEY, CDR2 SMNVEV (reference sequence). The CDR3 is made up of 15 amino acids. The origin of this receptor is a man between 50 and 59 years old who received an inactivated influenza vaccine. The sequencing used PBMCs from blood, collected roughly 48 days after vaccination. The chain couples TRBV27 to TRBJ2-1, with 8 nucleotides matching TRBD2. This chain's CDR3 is CASSRAGVSYNEQFF. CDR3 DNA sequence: TGTGCCAGCAGCCGAGCGGGGGTATCCTACAATGAGCAGTTCTTC.